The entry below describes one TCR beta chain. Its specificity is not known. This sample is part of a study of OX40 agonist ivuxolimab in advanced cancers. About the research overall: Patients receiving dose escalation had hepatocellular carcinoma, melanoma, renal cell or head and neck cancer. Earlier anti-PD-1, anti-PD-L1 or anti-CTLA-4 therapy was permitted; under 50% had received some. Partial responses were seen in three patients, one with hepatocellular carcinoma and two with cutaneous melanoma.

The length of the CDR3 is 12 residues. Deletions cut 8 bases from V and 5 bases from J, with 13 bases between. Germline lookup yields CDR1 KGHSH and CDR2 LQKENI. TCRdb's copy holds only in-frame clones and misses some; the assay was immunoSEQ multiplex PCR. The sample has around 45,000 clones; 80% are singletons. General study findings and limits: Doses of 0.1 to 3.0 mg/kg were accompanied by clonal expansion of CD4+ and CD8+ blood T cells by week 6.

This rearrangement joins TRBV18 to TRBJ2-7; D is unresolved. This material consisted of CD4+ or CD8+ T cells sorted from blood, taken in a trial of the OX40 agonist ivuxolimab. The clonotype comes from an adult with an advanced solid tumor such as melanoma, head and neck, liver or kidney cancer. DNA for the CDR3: TGTGCCAGCGCGCCCCAGGCTCACGAGCAGTACTTC. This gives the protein CASAPQAHEQYF.